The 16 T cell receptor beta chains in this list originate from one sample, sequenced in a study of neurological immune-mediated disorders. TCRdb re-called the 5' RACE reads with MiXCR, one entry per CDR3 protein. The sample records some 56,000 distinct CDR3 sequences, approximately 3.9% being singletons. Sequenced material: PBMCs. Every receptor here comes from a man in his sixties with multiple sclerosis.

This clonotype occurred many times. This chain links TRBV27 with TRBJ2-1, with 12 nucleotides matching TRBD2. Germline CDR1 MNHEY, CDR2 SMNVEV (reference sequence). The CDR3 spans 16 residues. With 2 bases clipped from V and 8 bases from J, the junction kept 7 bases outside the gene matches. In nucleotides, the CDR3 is TGTGCCAGCAGTTTAATAGGGCTAGCGGGAGGGCATGAGCAGTTCTTC. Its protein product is CASSLIGLAGGHEQFF.

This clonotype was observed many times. DNA for the CDR3: TGTGCCAGCAGCCCAACTAGCGGTGTCTCCTACGAGCAGTACTTC. This gives the protein CASSPTSGVSYEQYF. V and J are TRBV7-9 and TRBJ2-7; 8 bases fit TRBD2. Germline CDR1 and CDR2: SEHNR and FQNEAQ (reference sequence). The CDR3 runs to 15 residues. V shed 5 bases and J 0 bases; nucleotides not matched to a gene: 6.

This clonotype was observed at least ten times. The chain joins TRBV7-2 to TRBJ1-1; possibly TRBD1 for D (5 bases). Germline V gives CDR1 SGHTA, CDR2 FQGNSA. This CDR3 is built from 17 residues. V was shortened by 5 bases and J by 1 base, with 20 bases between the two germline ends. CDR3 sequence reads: CASSPTVGVNGNTEAFF. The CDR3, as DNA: TGTGCCAGCAGCCCCACCGTAGGGGTTAATGGGAACACTGAAGCTTTCTTT.

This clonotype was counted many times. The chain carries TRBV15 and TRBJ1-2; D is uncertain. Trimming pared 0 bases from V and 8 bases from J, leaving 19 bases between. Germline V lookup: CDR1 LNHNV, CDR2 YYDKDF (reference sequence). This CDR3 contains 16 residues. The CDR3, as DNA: TGTGCCACCAGCAGAGACTACGTTACACAGCCCGGGGGCTACACCTTC. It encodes CATSRDYVTQPGGYTF.

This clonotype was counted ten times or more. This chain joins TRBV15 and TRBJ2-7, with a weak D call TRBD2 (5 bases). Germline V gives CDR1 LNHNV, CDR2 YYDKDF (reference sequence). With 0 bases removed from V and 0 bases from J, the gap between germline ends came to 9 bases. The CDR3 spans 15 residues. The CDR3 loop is CATSRDRGSSYEQYF. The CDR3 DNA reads TGTGCCACCAGCAGAGATCGAGGGTCCTCCTACGAGCAGTACTTC.

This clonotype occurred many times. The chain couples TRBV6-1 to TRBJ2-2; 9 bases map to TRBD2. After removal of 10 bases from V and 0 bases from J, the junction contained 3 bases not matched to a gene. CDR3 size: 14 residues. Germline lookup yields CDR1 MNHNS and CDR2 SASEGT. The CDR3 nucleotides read TGTGCCATTAGCGGGAGACCGAACACCGGGGAGCTGTTTTTT. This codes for CAISGRPNTGELFF.

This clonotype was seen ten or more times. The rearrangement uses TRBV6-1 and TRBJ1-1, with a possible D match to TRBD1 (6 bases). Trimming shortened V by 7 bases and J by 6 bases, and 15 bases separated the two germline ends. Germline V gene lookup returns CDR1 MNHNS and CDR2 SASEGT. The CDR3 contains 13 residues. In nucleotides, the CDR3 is TGTGCCAGCACCGTCCCGGGACAAGCTGAAGCTTTCTTT. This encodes CASTVPGQAEAFF.

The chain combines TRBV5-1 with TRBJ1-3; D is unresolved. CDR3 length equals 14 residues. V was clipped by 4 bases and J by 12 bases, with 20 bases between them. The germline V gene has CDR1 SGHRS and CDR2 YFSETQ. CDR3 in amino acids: CASSPSGSGKNIYF. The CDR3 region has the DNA TGCGCCAGCAGCCCTTCGGGCTCTGGAAAAAACATATATTTT. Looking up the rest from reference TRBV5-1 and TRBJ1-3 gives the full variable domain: KAGVTQTPRYLIKTRGQQVTLSCSPISGHRSVSWYQQTPGQGLQFLFEYFSETQRNKGNFPGRFSGRQFSNSRSEMNVSTLELGDSALYLCASSPSGSGKNIYFGEGSWLTVV.

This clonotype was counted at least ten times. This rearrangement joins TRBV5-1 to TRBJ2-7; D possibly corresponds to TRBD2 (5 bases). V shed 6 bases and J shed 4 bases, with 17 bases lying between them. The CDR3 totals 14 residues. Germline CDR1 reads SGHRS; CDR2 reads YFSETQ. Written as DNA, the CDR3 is TGCGCCAGCAACTCAATCCCCGGGAATTACGAGCAGTACTTC. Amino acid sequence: CASNSIPGNYEQYF. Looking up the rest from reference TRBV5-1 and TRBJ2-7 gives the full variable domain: KAGVTQTPRYLIKTRGQQVTLSCSPISGHRSVSWYQQTPGQGLQFLFEYFSETQRNKGNFPGRFSGRQFSNSRSEMNVSTLELGDSALYLCASNSIPGNYEQYFGPGTRLTVT.

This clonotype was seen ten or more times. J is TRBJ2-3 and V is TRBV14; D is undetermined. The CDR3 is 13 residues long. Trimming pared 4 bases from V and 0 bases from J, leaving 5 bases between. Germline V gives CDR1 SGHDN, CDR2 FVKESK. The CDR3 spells CASSLRSTDTQYF. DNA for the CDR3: TGTGCCAGCAGCCTGCGGAGCACAGATACGCAGTATTTT.

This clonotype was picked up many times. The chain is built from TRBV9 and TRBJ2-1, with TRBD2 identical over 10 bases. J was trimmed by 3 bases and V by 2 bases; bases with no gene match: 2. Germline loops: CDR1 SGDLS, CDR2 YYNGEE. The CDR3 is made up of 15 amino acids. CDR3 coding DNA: TGTGCCAGCAGCGTCGGACTAGCGGACTACAATGAGCAGTTCTTC. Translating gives CASSVGLADYNEQFF.

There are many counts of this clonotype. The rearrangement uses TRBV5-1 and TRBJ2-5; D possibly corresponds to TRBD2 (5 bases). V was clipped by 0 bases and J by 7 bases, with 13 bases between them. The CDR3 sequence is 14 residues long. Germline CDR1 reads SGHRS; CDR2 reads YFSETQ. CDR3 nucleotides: TGCGCCAGCAGCTTGGAAAGGGAAGAGGGGACCCAGTACTTC. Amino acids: CASSLEREEGTQYF.

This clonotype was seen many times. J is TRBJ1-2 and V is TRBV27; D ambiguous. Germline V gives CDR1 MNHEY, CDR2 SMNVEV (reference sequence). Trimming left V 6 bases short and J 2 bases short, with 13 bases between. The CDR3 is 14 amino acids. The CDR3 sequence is CASSNSLANYGYTF. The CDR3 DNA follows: TGTGCCAGCAGCAACAGTTTAGCCAACTATGGCTACACCTTC.

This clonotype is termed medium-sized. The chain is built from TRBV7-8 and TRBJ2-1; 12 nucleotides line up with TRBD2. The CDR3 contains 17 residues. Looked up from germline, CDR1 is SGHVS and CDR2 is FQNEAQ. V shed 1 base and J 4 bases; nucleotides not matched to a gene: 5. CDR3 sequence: CASSLVGGLAGYNEQFF. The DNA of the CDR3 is TGTGCCAGCAGCTTAGTAGGAGGACTAGCGGGATACAATGAGCAGTTCTTC. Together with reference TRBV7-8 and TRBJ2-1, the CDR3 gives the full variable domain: GAGVSQSPRYKVAKRGQDVALRCDPISGHVSLFWYQQALGQGPEFLTYFQNEAQLDKSGLPSDRFFAERPEGSVSTLKIQRTQQEDSAVYLCASSLVGGLAGYNEQFFGPGTRLTVL.

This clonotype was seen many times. Here the CDR3 reads CSGALAGGLSYEQYF. CDR3 bases: TGCAGTGGGGCCTTAGCGGGGGGCCTATCCTACGAGCAGTACTTC. The V gene is TRBV20-1, the J gene TRBJ2-7, with 10 bases that match TRBD2. In germline, CDR1 is DFQATT, CDR2 SNEGSKA (reference sequence). The V and J ends lost 7 bases and 1 base, in that order; junction bases with no gene match: 10. The CDR3 has 15 amino acids.

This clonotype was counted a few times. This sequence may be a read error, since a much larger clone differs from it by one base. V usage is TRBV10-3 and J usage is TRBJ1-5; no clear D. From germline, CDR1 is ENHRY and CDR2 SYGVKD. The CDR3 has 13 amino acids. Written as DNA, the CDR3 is TGTGCCATCAAACAGCGAGACGATCAGCACCAGCATTTT. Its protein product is CAIKQRDDQHQHF.